The sequence of this TCR beta chain was determined in a study of cytomegalovirus exposure and HLA in healthy donors. CDR1 and CDR2 from the germline V gene are LNHNV and YYDKDF (reference sequence). Trimming pared 2 bases from V and 4 bases from J, leaving 17 bases between. The CDR3 runs to 16 residues. 60 Vbeta and 13 Jbeta primers were used in PCR. Libraries were prepared by immunoSEQ multiplex PCR; TCRdb keeps only in-frame clonotypes and omits some of them. The table records 200,000 or so clones, more than 75% of them present only once. To note about this clone: Its antigen is still unknown.

Whole-study results and caveats: A few CMV-associated chains proved CMV antigen-specific in vitro.

The chain carries TRBV15 and TRBJ2-5; D might be TRBD1 (6 bases). This sequence was found in a woman aged 45-65 years in good health and CMV-seropositive. Sequencing input: PBMCs. The CDR3 coding sequence is TGTGCCACCAGCAGATCCGGGACATCCGGCGGAGAGACCCAGTACTTC. Translation: CATSRSGTSGGETQYF.